This T cell receptor beta chain was sequenced in a study of OX40 agonist ivuxolimab in advanced cancers. About the full investigation: The costimulatory receptor OX40 (CD134) was targeted by ivuxolimab, a fully human IgG2 agonistic monoclonal antibody. Partial responses occurred in three dose-escalation patients, of whom one had hepatocellular carcinoma and two had cutaneous melanoma. Intravenous ivuxolimab was administered to patients every 2 weeks at six dose levels: 0.01, 0.1, 0.3, 1.5, 3 and 10 mg/kg. Prior anti-PD-1, anti-PD-L1 or anti-CTLA-4 therapy was permitted, and roughly two fifths of dose-escalation patients had received checkpoint inhibitors. In the dose-escalation cohort, approximately 80% of patients were male, and the mean age was roughly 60 years with a range of roughly 23 to 90. The point of sequencing TCRbeta in the periphery was to test whether ivuxolimab changed TCR sequence diversity and drove clonal T-cell expansion. Among the roughly 54 dose-escalation patients, roughly 20 had hepatocellular carcinoma, around 15 melanoma, 9 renal cell carcinoma and 9 head and neck cancer. The paper reports the monotherapy dose-escalation portion (N of about 50 patients) of the phase I ivuxolimab trial. Broad study findings and their caveats: At doses of 0.1 to 3.0 mg/kg, clonal expansion of both CD4+ and CD8+ blood T cells was observed from baseline to week 6. In the 0.1-3.0 mg/kg groups, partial responders had among the lowest normalized peripheral clonal expansion, particularly in CD8+ T cells. Low levels of normalized T-cell clonal expansion were also seen in some patients who did not respond. On average, CD8+ T cells showed more expanded clones than CD4+ T cells after ivuxolimab. Antigen specificity was not determined for the clonally expanded peripheral T cells.

The CDR3 has 14 amino acids, counting the end cysteine and phenylalanine. Just CDR3 DNA is preserved here, 42 bases in frame from base 1. Clipping removes 5 bases from V and 5 bases from J, with 5 as the unmatched junction base count. The germline V gene encodes CDR1 MNHEY and CDR2 SMNVEV (reference sequence). In regard to this clone: The antigen this receptor binds is unknown. Base qualities are missing; no much larger clone stands one base away.

Genomic DNA was isolated from the sorted cells so that the TCRbeta CDR3 region could be sequenced. The immunoSEQ Assay was used to sequence the TCRbeta CDR3 regions. In TCRdb, the immuneACCESS table is reduced to in-frame sequences with V and J assigned. These tables do not hold every clone; where another copy was compared, an unresolved V gene accounts for under half, and the others remain unexplained. The sample includes approximately 77,000 clones, with 85% to 95% observed a single time. Roughly 11% of the sample is taken by the ten largest. Patients with a history of autoimmune disease or receiving systemic immunosuppression were excluded from the trial. Peripheral blood for TCR sequencing was drawn from every dose cohort at baseline, at cycle 4 day 1 and at cycle 7 day 1. Samples came from an open-label, multicenter, first-in-human phase I dose-escalation trial of ivuxolimab. Adults with locally advanced or metastatic head and neck squamous cell, hepatocellular, melanoma or renal cell carcinoma were enrolled in the trial. CD4+ and CD8+ T cells were sorted separately from peripheral blood before TCR sequencing.

The TCR sequence derives from an adult with an advanced solid tumor such as melanoma, head and neck, liver or kidney cancer. Here the sequenced sample was CD4+ or CD8+ T cells sorted from blood, taken in a trial of the OX40 agonist ivuxolimab. This chain is built from TRBV27 and TRBJ2-7, with TRBD2 matching 11 junction bases. Here the CDR3 is given as CASSPTTSGDEQYF. The DNA sequence follows: TGTGCCAGCAGTCCCACGACTAGCGGGGACGAGCAGTACTTC.